These T cell receptor beta chains were read from a single sample in a study of blood T cell repertoires in COVID-19. The method was immunoSEQ multiplex PCR; TCRdb's version includes in-frame clones alone and lacks a portion of them. Among roughly 290,000 clones, roughly 84% were seen once, and the ten largest hold approximately 14%. Sequenced: peripheral blood. Every receptor here comes from a person aged 70 to 85 with COVID-19, enrolled during active disease. The conserved cysteine and the conserved F or W are not part of the CDR3 here. Fields, in order: J gene, V gene, CDR3 protein.

TRBJ2-7	TRBV5-1	ASSLAGTSGAYEQY
TRBJ2-1	TRBV30	AWVGLAKAEQF
TRBJ1-1	TRBV1	TSSYRAGEAF
TRBJ2-7	TRBV21-1	ASSNLLLPLSAYEQY
TRBJ1-3	TRBV5-1	ASSRTGFSGNTIY
TRBJ2-1	TRBV5-5	ASSLVGTGGWGNEQF
TRBJ2-7	TRBV5-1	ASSTARLSYEQY
TRBJ2-3	TRBV11-3	ASSSTPHTQY
TRBJ1-6	TRBV10-3	AITEGEGLGSPLH
TRBJ2-7	TRBV6-4	ASLKRSSYEQY
TRBJ2-1	TRBV6-5	ASSYSSGGPYNEQF
TRBJ1-5	TRBV28	ASSLVFQPQH
TRBJ1-1	TRBV18	ASSPQGLRTEAF
TRBJ2-2	TRBV7-2	ASSLERGGPAGELF
TRBJ1-5	TRBV27	ASSLSSRQGEPQH
TRBJ1-5	TRBV7-9	ASSYGQFNQPQH
TRBJ1-6	TRBV5-6	ASSTGFSLRRNSPLH
TRBJ2-1	TRBV6-5	ASSRGGSGLNEQF
TRBJ2-1	TRBV5-1	ASSLLAGAYEQF
TRBJ2-5	TRBV3-1/TRBV3-2	ASSQLIHTLGRGETQY
TRBJ1-5	TRBV28	ASTPWGGGYYQPQH
TRBJ2-5	TRBV9	ASSVGGGQETQY
TRBJ2-5	TRBV6-6	ASSYRASGGLETQY
TRBJ2-2	TRBV5-1	ASSLVKGLIMNTGELF
TRBJ2-5	TRBV20-1	SAKGEETQY
TRBJ1-2	TRBV20-1	SATTGVGYT
TRBJ2-7	TRBV29-1	SVDQGWVSYEQY
TRBJ1-6	TRBV3-1/TRBV3-2	ASSQGQDNSPLH
TRBJ2-1	TRBV20-1	SARDASRRF
TRBJ2-7	TRBV7-2	ASSLEGGGPRSQQY
TRBJ2-3	TRBV27	ASSFDSLSTDTQY
TRBJ2-7	TRBV7-9	ASSFGGSSYEQY
TRBJ2-3	TRBV12-3/TRBV12-4	ASRKGADTQY
TRBJ2-2	TRBV5-1	ASSSGLLAGELF
TRBJ1-3	TRBV19	ASNSRGSSGNTIY
TRBJ2-7	TRBV27	ASSPRDRASYEQY
TRBJ1-1	TRBV6-9	ASSYGQGNLPNTEAF
TRBJ1-1	TRBV27	ASSFGLNTEAF
TRBJ2-7	TRBV4-1	ASSLQGLTRDEQY
TRBJ2-2	TRBV7-3	ASSLTAGANTGELF
TRBJ1-2	TRBV30	AWSVGGKDGYT
TRBJ2-1	TRBV24-1	ATSARQGLAHNEQF
TRBJ2-3	TRBV25-1	ASSKDRGSTDTQY
TRBJ2-5	TRBV6-2/TRBV6-3	ASSTGQPRPTQETQY
TRBJ1-5	TRBV7-8	ASSPSLGQGSNQPQH
TRBJ2-5	TRBV7-2	ASSRIQETQY
TRBJ1-4	TRBV4-1	ASSQGQVDVEKLF
TRBJ1-5	TRBV30	AWTKGVPGQGNQPQH
TRBJ1-3	TRBV15	ATSRKRQDSSRSGNTIY
TRBJ1-2	TRBV4-1	ASSQDIGGTGRGYGYT